This entry is about one T cell receptor (beta chain). This clone was detected only a few times. What this receptor recognizes is not known. No qualities accompany the bases; no much larger clone lies one base away. TCRbeta CDR3 regions were amplified from genomic DNA by means of the immunoSEQ Assay, a bias-controlled multiplex PCR. Per the original workflow: Nucleated cell counts per sample were estimated from amplification of reference gene primers within the assay. Sequence reads were collapsed and filtered to measure the absolute abundance of every unique TCRbeta CDR3 rearrangement. Productive Simpson clonality was computed per sample as the square root of Simpson's diversity index over productive rearrangements. TCRdb carries this immuneACCESS record with in-frame sequences only. Its versions omit some clonotypes, under half of them owing to an unresolved V gene in the studies checked, with the rest unexplained. The V and J calls and the clone size are those of that table, but D and trimming were determined from the DNA. The sample table contains roughly 140,000 clones; only one count was recorded for 85% of them. The ten largest account for about 3% of the sample.

The data derive from a study of blood T cell repertoires in COVID-19 (dated by TCRdb to the early 2020s). General notes on the study: Samples from collaborators originated in the United States, Italy and Spain and spanned both the acute and convalescent phases of COVID-19. The prospective study material was composed of cDNA or gDNA derived from T cells, B-cell-depleted T cells, or PBMCs. The dataset comprised deeply sampled blood TCRbeta repertoires from subjects exposed to, actively infected with, or recovered from COVID-19. The repertoires were released in a freely available public database meant as a resource for research on the immune response to SARS-CoV-2. Samples were obtained from the ongoing ImmuneRACE study (first 160 participants) and from roughly 1,300 subjects provided by 6 global collaborators. Sample metadata almost always included a de-identified subject ID, COVID-19 status, age in years and sex. Where available, HLA class I and class II types were obtained from metadata supplied by the sample provider rather than from assay-based typing. Summary of the overall study and its limitations: The amount of clinical and demographic metadata varied by source and participant and was provided uncurated.

V ends up 4 bases short and J 5 bases short, with an unmatched junction base count of 4. Sequences MGHDK (CDR1) and SYGVNS (CDR2) are obtained from the germline V gene. The cysteine opens and the phenylalanine closes a CDR3 of 14 amino acids. CDR3 DNA only is kept here, 42 bases in frame from base 1. Each collaborating institution followed its own protocols to collect whole blood in K2EDTA tubes. For TCRbeta analysis, collaborator samples were shipped as frozen whole blood, as isolated PBMCs, or as DNA extracted from either sample type. The chain is assembled from TRBV25-1 and TRBJ2-2, with 7 bases aligning to TRBD2. Sample: peripheral blood. The TCR sequence derives from a woman between 35 and 50 years old with active or convalescent COVID-19. The DNA sequence reads TGTGCCAGCAGTGCCCTGGGAGGGACCGGGGAGCTGTTTTTT. Its protein is CASSALGGTGELFF.